This TCR beta chain was identified in a study of blood T cells in healthy people across ages. Concerning this clonotype itself: Its antigen is currently unknown.

Overall study findings and caveats: Percentage of naive T cells showed a strong correlation with TCR beta diversity.

Through a sample-barcoded 5' primer and a J-beta primer mix, a second PCR was run for roughly 7 to 12 cycles. All cDNA molecules were each tagged by a template-switch adaptor with 12 random nucleotides. Each CDR3 protein is one row after TCRdb ran MiXCR on the 5' RACE reads. The sample has 1.4 million to 1.5 million distinct CDR3 sequences; about 43% are singletons. Roughly 10 milliliters was the volume of peripheral blood drawn from each donor. Isolated PBMCs totaled at least 6 million in each sample. The ends were cut back, 6 bases at V and 3 bases at J, with 12 bases in the middle. CDR3 size: 13 residues. Germline values: CDR1 DFQATT, CDR2 SNEGSKA (reference sequence).

What was sequenced was blood. The chain is built from TRBV20-1 and TRBJ2-1, with TRBD2 as a possible D gene (6 bases). The sequence was collected from a woman between 18 and 29 years old in good health. The CDR3 here is CSARDFNYNEQFF. In DNA form, the CDR3 reads TGCAGTGCAAGGGACTTCAACTACAATGAGCAGTTCTTC.